This T cell receptor beta chain was retrieved from a study of blood T cell repertoires in COVID-19. Germline V gene lookup returns CDR1 LNHDA and CDR2 SQIVND (reference sequence). V gave up 8 bases and J gave up 4 bases, with 9 bases separating them. The CDR3 is 13 amino acids. Per the study methods: For nucleated cells, counts were estimated from reference gene primer amplification. Sequenced by immunoSEQ multiplex PCR; TCRdb stores in-frame clones only, minus some. The DNA gave D and trimming, while V, J and clone size come from that table. Of over 40,000 clones listed, 90% are singletons. The clonotype was recovered from a man aged 65-85 years with acute or convalescent COVID-19. The J gene is TRBJ1-6, the V gene TRBV19; D is unresolved. Sequenced input: peripheral blood. CDR3 DNA sequence: TGTGCCAGTGGTACAGTTTATAATTCACCCCTCCACTTT. Its protein is CASGTVYNSPLHF.